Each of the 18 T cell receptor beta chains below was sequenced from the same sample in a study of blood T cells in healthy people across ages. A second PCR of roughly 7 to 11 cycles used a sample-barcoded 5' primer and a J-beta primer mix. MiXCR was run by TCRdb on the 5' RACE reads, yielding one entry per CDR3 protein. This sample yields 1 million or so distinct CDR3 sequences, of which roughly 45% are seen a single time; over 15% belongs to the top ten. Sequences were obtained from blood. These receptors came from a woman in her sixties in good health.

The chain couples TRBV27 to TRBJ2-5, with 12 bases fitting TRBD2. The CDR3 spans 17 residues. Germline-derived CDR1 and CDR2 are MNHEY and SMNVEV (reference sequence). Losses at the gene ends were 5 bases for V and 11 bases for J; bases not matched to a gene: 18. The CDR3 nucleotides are TGTGCCAGCAGTCCCCGACTAGCGGGAGCGGGGTACAATGAGCAGTACTTC. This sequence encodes CASSPRLAGAGYNEQYF.

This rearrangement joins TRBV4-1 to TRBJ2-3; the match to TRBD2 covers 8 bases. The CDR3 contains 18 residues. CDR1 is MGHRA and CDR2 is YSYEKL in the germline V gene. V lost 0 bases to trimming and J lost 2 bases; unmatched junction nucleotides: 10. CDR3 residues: CASSQEWASGLVTDTQYF. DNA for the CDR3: TGCGCCAGCAGCCAAGAATGGGCTAGCGGGTTGGTCACAGATACGCAGTATTTT.

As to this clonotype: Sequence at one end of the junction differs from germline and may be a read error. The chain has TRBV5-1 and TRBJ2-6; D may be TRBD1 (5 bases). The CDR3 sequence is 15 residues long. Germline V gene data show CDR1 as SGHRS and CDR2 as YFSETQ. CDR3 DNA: TGCGCCAGCAGCTACAGGACCTCTGGGGCCAACGTCCTGCCTTTC. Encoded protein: CASSYRTSGANVLPF.

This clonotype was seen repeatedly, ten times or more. The CDR3, as DNA: TGTGCCAGCAGCTTATTGGCTAGCGGGAGGGCGTCCTACAATGAGCAGTTCTTC. This sequence encodes CASSLLASGRASYNEQFF. V gene TRBV7-3 combines with J gene TRBJ2-1; 12 bases are a match to TRBD2. The CDR3 is made up of 18 amino acids. From germline, CDR1 is SGHTA and CDR2 FQGTGA. Unmatched junction bases numbered 6, after V lost 2 bases and J lost 1 base.

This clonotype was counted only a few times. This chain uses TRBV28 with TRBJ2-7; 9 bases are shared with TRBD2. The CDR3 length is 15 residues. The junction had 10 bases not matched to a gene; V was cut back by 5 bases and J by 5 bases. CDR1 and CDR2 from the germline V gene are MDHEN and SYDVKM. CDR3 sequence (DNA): TGTGCCAGCAGTCCAGAGAGCGGGAGGCTACACGAGCAGTACTTC. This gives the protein CASSPESGRLHEQYF.

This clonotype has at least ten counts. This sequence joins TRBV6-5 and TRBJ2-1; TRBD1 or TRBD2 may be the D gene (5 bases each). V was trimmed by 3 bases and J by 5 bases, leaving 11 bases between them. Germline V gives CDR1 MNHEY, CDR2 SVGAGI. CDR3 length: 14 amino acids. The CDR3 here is CASSYSGTHNEQFF. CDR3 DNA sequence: TGTGCCAGCAGTTATTCCGGGACCCACAATGAGCAGTTCTTC.

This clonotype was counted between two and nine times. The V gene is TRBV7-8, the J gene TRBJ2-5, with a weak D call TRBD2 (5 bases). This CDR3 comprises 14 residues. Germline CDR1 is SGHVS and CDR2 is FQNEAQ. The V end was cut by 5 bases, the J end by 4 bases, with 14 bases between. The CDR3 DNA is TGTGCCAGCAGCACTCTACTAGGCGGAGAGACCCAGTACTTC. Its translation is CASSTLLGGETQYF.

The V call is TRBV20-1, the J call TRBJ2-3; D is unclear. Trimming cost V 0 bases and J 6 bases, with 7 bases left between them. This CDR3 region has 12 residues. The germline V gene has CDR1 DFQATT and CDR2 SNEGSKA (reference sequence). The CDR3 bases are TGCAGTGCTAGAGATCTGCGGGATACGCAGTATTTT. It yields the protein CSARDLRDTQYF.

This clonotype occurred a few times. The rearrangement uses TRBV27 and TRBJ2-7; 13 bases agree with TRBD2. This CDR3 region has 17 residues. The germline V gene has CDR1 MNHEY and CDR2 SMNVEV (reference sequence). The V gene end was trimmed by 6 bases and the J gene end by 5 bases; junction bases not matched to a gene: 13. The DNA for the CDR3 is TGTGCCAGCAGCTCCCCACGGACTAGCGGGAGAGCCCACGAGCAGTACTTC. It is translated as CASSSPRTSGRAHEQYF.

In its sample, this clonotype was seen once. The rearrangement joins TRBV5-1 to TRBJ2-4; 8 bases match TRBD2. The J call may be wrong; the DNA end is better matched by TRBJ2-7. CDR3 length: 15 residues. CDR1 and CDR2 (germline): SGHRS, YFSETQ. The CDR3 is CASSHGLAILDEQYF. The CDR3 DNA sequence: TGCGCCAGCAGTCACGGACTAGCAATATTGGACGAGCAGTACTTC.

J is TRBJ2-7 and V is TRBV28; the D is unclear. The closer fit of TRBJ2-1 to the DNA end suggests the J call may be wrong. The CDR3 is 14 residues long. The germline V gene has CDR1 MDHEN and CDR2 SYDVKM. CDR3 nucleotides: TGTGCCAGCAGCGGATCGGGTTTGTTCTACGAGCAGTTCTTC. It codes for CASSGSGLFYEQFF.

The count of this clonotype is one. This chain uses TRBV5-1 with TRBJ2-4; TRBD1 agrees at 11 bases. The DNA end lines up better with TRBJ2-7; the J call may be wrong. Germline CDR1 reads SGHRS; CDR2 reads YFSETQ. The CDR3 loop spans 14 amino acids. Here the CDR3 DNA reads TGCGCCAGCAGCGTGGGACAGGGGGTCCACGAGCAGTACTTC. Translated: CASSVGQGVHEQYF.

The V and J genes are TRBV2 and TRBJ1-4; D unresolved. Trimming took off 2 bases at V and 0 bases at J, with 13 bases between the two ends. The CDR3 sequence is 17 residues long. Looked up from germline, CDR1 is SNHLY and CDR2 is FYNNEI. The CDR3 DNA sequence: TGTGCCAGCAGTGAACGATCCCAGCTTGCAACTAATGAAAAACTGTTTTTT. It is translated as CASSERSQLATNEKLFF.

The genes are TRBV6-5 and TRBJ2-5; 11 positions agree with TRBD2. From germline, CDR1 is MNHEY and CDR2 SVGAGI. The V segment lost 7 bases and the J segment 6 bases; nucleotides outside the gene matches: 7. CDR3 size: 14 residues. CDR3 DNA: TGTGCCAGCAATTTACTAGCGGGAGAAAAGACCCAGTACTTC. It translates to CASNLLAGEKTQYF.

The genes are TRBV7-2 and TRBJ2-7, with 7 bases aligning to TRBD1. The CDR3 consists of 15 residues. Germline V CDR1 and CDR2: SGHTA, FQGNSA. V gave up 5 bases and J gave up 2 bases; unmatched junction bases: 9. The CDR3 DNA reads TGTGCCAGCAGCGCAAAGGGACAGACCCCCTACGAGCAGTACTTC. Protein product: CASSAKGQTPYEQYF.

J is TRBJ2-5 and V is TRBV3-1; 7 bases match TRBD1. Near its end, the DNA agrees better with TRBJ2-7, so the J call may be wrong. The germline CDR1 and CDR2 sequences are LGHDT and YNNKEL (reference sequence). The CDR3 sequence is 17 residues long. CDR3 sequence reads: CASSQAPGKGAKHEQYF. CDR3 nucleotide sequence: TGTGCCAGCAGCCAAGCCCCCGGGAAGGGGGCGAAACACGAGCAGTACTTC.

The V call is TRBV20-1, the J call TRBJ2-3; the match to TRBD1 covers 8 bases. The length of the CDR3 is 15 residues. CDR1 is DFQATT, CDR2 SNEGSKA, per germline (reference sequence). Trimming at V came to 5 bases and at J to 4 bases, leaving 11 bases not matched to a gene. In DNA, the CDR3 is TGCAGTGCTGAAGGGGAAGGCAGGGGGCCAGATACGCAGTATTTT. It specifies CSAEGEGRGPDTQYF.

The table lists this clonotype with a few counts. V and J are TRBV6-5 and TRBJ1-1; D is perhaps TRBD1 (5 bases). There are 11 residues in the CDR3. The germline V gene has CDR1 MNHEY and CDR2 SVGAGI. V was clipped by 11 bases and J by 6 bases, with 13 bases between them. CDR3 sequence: CAAQGNAEAFF. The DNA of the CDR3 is TGTGCCGCCCAGGGAAACGCTGAAGCTTTCTTT.